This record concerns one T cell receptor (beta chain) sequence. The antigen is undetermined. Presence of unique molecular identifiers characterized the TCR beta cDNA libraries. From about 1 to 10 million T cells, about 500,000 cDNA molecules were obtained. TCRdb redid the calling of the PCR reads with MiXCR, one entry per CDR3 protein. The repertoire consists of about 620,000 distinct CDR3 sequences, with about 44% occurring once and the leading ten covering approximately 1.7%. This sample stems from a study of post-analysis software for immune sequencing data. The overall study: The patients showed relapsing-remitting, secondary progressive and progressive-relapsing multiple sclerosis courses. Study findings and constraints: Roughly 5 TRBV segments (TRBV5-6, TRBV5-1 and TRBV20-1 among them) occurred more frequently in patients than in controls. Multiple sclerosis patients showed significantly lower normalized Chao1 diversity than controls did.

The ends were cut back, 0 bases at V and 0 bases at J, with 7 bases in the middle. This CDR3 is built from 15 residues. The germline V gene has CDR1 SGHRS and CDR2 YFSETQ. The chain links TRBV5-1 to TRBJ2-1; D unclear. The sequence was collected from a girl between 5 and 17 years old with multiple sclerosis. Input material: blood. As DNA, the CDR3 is TGCGCCAGCAGCTTGGGACCGGCCTCCTACAATGAGCAGTTCTTC. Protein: CASSLGPASYNEQFF.